This T cell receptor (beta chain) was obtained from a study of T cell changes during pregnancy in multiple sclerosis. CDR3 size: 15 residues. After removal of 1 base from V and 3 bases from J, the junction contained 3 bases not matched to a gene. Germline CDR1 is SGHNT and CDR2 is YYREEE (reference sequence). Libraries were prepared by immunoSEQ multiplex PCR; TCRdb keeps only in-frame clonotypes and omits some of them. This table has 100,000 or so clones, more than 85% appearing once. The receptor comes from a female donor with multiple sclerosis, enrolled in a pregnancy study. The source was peripheral blood, collected in the second trimester of pregnancy. J is TRBJ2-5 and V is TRBV5-4; 10 bases fit TRBD1. The CDR3 region is CASSLRGQGKETQYF. CDR3 in DNA: TGTGCCAGCAGCTTGAGGGGACAGGGGAAAGAGACCCAGTACTTC.